The 14 T cell receptor beta chains given below trace back to one sample, sequenced in a study of OX40 agonist ivuxolimab in advanced cancers. Profiled with immunoSEQ multiplex PCR; TCRdb holds only in-frame clones, not every one. The sample holds tens of thousands of clones, roughly 90% seen once. This specimen was CD4+ or CD8+ T cells sorted from blood, taken in a trial of the OX40 agonist ivuxolimab. Receptor source: an adult with an advanced solid tumor such as melanoma, head and neck, liver or kidney cancer.

This clone was counted once. J is TRBJ2-3 and V is TRBV27; TRBD2 agrees at 14 bases. Trimming took 0 bases from V and 4 from J; bases not matched to a gene: 9. The CDR3 length is 19 residues. CDR1 is MNHEY, CDR2 SMNVEV, per germline (reference sequence). CDR3 loop: CASSLSNTTSGRVADTQYF. As DNA, the CDR3 is TGTGCCAGCAGTTTATCGAATACGACTAGCGGGAGGGTCGCAGATACGCAGTATTTT.

This chain uses TRBV27 with TRBJ1-5; 11 positions match TRBD1. Germline trimming cut 5 bases from V and 5 bases from J; bases unmatched to any gene: 11. The CDR3 runs 17 residues. Germline CDR1 reads MNHEY; CDR2 reads SMNVEV (reference sequence). In nucleotides, the CDR3 is TGTGCCAGCAGTCCAGGGACAGGGGGTAACGCCCATCAGCCCCAGCATTTT. It yields the protein CASSPGTGGNAHQPQHF.

This chain connects TRBV27 to TRBJ1-2; 8 bases match TRBD1. V shed 8 bases, J shed 6 bases, and the junction held 8 bases outside the gene matches. Germline CDR1 and CDR2: MNHEY and SMNVEV (reference sequence). The CDR3 contains 13 residues. The CDR3 nucleotides read TGTGCCAGCGGACAACCGGGACAGGATGGCTACACCTTC. This translates into CASGQPGQDGYTF.

This clone was picked up one time. The chain's CDR3 is CSASTSVEQFF. CDR3 DNA sequence: TGCAGCGCCTCGACAAGTGTTGAGCAGTTCTTC. The chain links TRBV29-1 to TRBJ2-1, with D hard to call. Trimming stripped 7 bases from V and 9 bases from J, with 13 bases between. This CDR3 has 11 residues. CDR1 is SQVTM, CDR2 ANQGSEA, per germline.

The chain is built from TRBV27 and TRBJ1-5; possible D gene TRBD1, 6 bases. CDR3 size: 14 residues. V lost 4 bases and J lost 4, with 11 bases in between. Germline assignment: CDR1 MNHEY and CDR2 SMNVEV (reference sequence). The CDR3 spells CASSSAGENQPQHF. The CDR3, as DNA: TGTGCCAGCAGTTCGGCAGGGGAGAATCAGCCCCAGCATTTT.

The CDR3 bases are TGTGCCAGCAGCGCCGACCCCCACGTAGCCGAAAGCACAGATACGCAGTATTTT. It encodes CASSADPHVAESTDTQYF. The chain is built from TRBV9 and TRBJ2-3; D call uncertain. Germline V lookup: CDR1 SGDLS, CDR2 YYNGEE. This CDR3 has 18 amino acids. V was cut by 3 bases and J by 0 bases, with 20 bases left in between.

The chain combines TRBV19 with TRBJ2-1; the match to TRBD2 covers 14 bases. The CDR3 extends over 18 amino acids. Germline V gives CDR1 LNHDA, CDR2 SQIVND (reference sequence). V was clipped by 7 bases and J by 0 bases; unmatched bases: 8. This chain's CDR3 is CASTPGLAGGSSYNEQFF. The CDR3 coding sequence is TGTGCCAGTACCCCTGGACTAGCGGGAGGTAGCTCCTACAATGAGCAGTTCTTC.

By sample share, this clone is medium-sized. The chain has TRBV19 and TRBJ2-7; 8 nucleotides line up with TRBD1. The germline gives CDR1 LNHDA, CDR2 SQIVND (reference sequence). J gave up 3 bases and V 6 bases, and 7 bases lay outside the gene matches. The CDR3 sequence is 14 residues long. The CDR3 region has the DNA TGTGCCAGTAGCCCCACAGGGGGAGTCTACGAGCAGTACTTC. Translation gives CASSPTGGVYEQYF.

The chain joins TRBV15 to TRBJ1-2; D is unclear. The CDR3 totals 11 residues. Germline CDR1 reads LNHNV; CDR2 reads YYDKDF (reference sequence). Trimming removed 5 bases at V and 4 bases at J, with 5 bases between. The CDR3 DNA sequence: TGTGCCACCAGCGCCCCCTATGGCTACACCTTC. Translating gives CATSAPYGYTF.

The chain couples TRBV6-4 to TRBJ2-1; a possible D gene is TRBD2 (5 bases). This CDR3 is built from 13 residues. The V gene lost 6 bases and the J gene lost 9 bases, with 15 bases spanning the gap. In germline, CDR1 is MRHNA, CDR2 SNTAGT. Here the CDR3 reads CASRRASSSEQFF. Here the CDR3 DNA reads TGTGCCAGCAGACGCGCCTCTAGCAGTGAGCAGTTCTTC.

The J gene is TRBJ2-7, the V gene TRBV10-2, with unresolved D. V was pared by 3 bases and J by 5 bases, with 5 bases between. Looked up from germline, CDR1 is WSHSY and CDR2 is SAAADI. The CDR3 is made up of 11 amino acids. The CDR3: CASSEGHEQYF. The CDR3 bases are TGCGCCAGCAGTGAAGGCCACGAGCAGTACTTC.

This sequence joins TRBV29-1 and TRBJ2-6; TRBD1 aligns across 7 bases. The junction had 16 bases not matched to a gene; V was cut back by 5 bases and J by 0 bases. Germline assignment: CDR1 SQVTM and CDR2 ANQGSEA. The CDR3 is 19 residues long. This CDR3 reads CSVYLSTGTAISGANVLTF. CDR3 bases: TGCAGCGTTTATTTATCTACCGGGACAGCTATCTCTGGGGCCAACGTCCTGACTTTC.

The chain uses TRBV7-9 and TRBJ2-5, with 11 bases fitting TRBD1. From germline, CDR1 is SEHNR and CDR2 FQNEAQ (reference sequence). Trimming removed 5 bases from V and 1 base from J; junction bases left unmatched: 6. The CDR3 covers 16 residues. The DNA of the CDR3 is TGTGCCAGCAGCGCGGGGACAGGGGGACCCCAAGAGACCCAGTACTTC. It yields the protein CASSAGTGGPQETQYF.

In its sample, this clone was seen once. This rearrangement joins TRBV6-5 to TRBJ2-7; D not resolved. Germline assignment: CDR1 MNHEY and CDR2 SVGAGI. Trimming cost V 7 bases and J 6 bases, with 10 bases left between them. The CDR3 extends over 11 amino acids. The CDR3: CASNKGSEQYF. CDR3 nucleotides: TGTGCCAGCAATAAGGGATCCGAGCAGTACTTC.